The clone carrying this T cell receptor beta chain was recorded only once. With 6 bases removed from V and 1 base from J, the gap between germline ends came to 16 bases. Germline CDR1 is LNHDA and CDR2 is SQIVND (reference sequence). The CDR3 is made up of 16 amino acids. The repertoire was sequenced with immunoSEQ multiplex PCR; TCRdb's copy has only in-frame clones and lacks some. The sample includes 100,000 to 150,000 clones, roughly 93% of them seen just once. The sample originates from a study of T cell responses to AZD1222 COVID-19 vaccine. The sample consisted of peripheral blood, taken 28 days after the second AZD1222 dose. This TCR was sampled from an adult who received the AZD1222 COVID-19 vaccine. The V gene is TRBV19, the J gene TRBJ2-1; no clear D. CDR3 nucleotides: TGTGCCAGTAGCCCAGGCGAGATAGCTTCCTACAATGAGCAGTTCTTC. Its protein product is CASSPGEIASYNEQFF.